The TCR beta chain under discussion was sequenced for a study of Graves' ophthalmopathy and Graves' hyperthyroidism. Turning to the study itself: Untreated patients at initial diagnosis provided peripheral blood. The study, taken as a whole, reports: Blood contained most expanded thyroid clonotypes exceeding 0.001 frequency.

No donor had other autoimmune disease, uncontrolled infection, pregnancy or lactation. This CDR3 comprises 19 residues. J was trimmed by 7 bases and V by 4 bases; bases with no gene match: 19. CDR1 and CDR2 from the germline V gene are SGHAT and FQDESV (reference sequence). There are many counts of this clonotype. The antigen is undetermined. Amplified TCR beta CDR3 regions were obtained using RNA transcripts as template. HTBI-primed first-round RT-PCR preceded second-round multiplex PCR. Each CDR3 protein is one row after TCRdb ran MiXCR on the multiplex PCR reads. The table includes roughly 300,000 distinct CDR3 sequences, under 20% detected once.

The clonotype originates from an adult man with Graves' ophthalmopathy. Sequences were obtained from peripheral blood. The genes are TRBV11-1 and TRBJ1-6; 7 bases align to TRBD1. CDR3 nucleotide sequence: TGTGCCAGCAGCTCAAACAGGGGAGGAAAGAACAACCAGAATTCACCCCTCCACTTT. Translating it yields CASSSNRGGKNNQNSPLHF.